This TCR beta chain was recorded in a study of CD8+ T cells in alopecia areata. Study findings and constraints: Among the cells sequenced in scalp samples are also the resident alphabeta T cells of normal skin. Lesional scalp displayed greater clonality than normal scalp, most notably in alopecia totalis/universalis.

Extracted from the samples, RNA was reverse transcribed into cDNA to serve as the sequencing template. The assay was immunoSEQ multiplex PCR, and TCRdb's table has in-frame clones only and misses some. The table lists 110,000 to 150,000 clones, about three fifths of them singletons. J lost 5 bases, V lost 0 bases, and 8 bases had no gene match. Looked up from germline, CDR1 is SGDLS and CDR2 is YYNGEE. This CDR3 has 16 amino acids. This clone was observed a handful of times. The antigen is not known. The rearrangement joins TRBV9 to TRBJ1-5; the match to TRBD1 covers 7 bases. The sequenced sample consisted of CD8+ T cells sorted from blood. This TCR came from a human donor in good health. The CDR3 bases are TGTGCCAGCAGCGTAGGTGGTACAGGGGTGCATCAGCCCCAGCATTTT. It codes for CASSVGGTGVHQPQHF.